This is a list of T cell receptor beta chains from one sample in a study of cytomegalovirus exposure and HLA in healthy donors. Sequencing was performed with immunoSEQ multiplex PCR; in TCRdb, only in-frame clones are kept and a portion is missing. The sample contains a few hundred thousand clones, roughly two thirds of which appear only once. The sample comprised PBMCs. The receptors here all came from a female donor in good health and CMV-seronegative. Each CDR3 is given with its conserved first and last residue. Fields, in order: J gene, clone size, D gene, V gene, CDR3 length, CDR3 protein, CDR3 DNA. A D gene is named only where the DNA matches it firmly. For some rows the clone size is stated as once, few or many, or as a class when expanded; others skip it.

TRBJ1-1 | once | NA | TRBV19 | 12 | CASLGPNTEAFF | TGTGCCAGTCTGGGGCCTAACACTGAAGCTTTCTTT
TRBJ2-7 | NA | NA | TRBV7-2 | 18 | CASSPHAGSQTYTYEQYF | TGTGCCAGCAGCCCACATGCGGGGTCCCAAACTTACACCTACGAGCAGTACTTC
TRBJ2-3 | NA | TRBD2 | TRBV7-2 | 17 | CASSSWGLAESTDTQYF | TGTGCCAGCAGCTCGTGGGGACTAGCGGAAAGCACAGATACGCAGTATTTT
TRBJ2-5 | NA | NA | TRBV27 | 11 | CASSFEETQYF | TGTGCCAGCAGTTTCGAAGAGACCCAGTACTTC
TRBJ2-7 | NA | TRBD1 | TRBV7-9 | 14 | CASSDGQGAYEQYF | TGTGCCAGCAGCGACGGACAGGGGGCCTACGAGCAGTACTTC
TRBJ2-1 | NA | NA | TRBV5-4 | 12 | CASSLGGFEQFF | TGTGCCAGCAGCTTGGGAGGGTTTGAGCAGTTCTTC
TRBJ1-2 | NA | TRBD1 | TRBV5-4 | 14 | CASRRTGNFYGYTF | TGTGCCAGCAGACGGACAGGGAACTTCTATGGCTACACCTTC
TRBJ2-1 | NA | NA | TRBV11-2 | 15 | CASSLGPGTYNEQFF | TGTGCCAGCAGCCTAGGCCCGGGGACCTACAATGAGCAGTTCTTC
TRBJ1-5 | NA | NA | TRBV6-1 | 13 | CASSPKTNQPQHF | TGTGCCAGCAGCCCCAAGACTAATCAGCCCCAGCATTTT
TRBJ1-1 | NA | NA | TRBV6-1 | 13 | CASTYVPGSEAFF | TGTGCCAGCACTTACGTCCCGGGATCTGAAGCTTTCTTT
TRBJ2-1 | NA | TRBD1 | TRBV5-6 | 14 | CASSTDRIDNEQVF | TGTGCCAGCAGCACGGACAGGATTGACAATGAGCAGGTCTTC
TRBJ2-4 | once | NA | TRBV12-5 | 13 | CASGLGILDIQYF | TGTGCTAGTGGTTTGGGGATCCTAGACATTCAGTACTTC
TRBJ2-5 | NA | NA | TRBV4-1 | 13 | CASSSILRPEQYF | TGCGCCAGCAGCTCCATACTGCGGCCTGAGCAGTACTTC
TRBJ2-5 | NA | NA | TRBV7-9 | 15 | CASSFREIGQETQYF | TGTGCCAGCAGCTTCCGGGAAATTGGACAAGAGACCCAGTACTTC
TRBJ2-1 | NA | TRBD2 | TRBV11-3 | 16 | CASSLALAGGYNEQFF | TGTGCCAGCAGCCTCGCACTAGCGGGGGGCTACAATGAGCAGTTCTTC
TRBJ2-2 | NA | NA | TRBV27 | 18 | CASSLSMAARGGTGELFF | TGTGCCAGCAGTTTATCGATGGCGGCCCGCGGTGGGACCGGGGAGCTGTTTTTT
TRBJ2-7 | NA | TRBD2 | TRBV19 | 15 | CASSIDGGYSYEQYF | TGTGCCAGTAGTATCGACGGGGGGTACTCCTACGAGCAGTACTTC
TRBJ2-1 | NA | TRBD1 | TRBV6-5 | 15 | CASSSGTGGYNEQFF | TGTGCCAGCAGCTCCGGGACAGGGGGGTACAATGAGCAGTTCTTC
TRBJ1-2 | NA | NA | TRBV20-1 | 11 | CSAWENYGYTF | TGCAGTGCTTGGGAGAACTATGGCTACACCTTC
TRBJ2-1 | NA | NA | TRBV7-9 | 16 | CASSLARDSSYNEQFF | TGTGCCAGCAGCTTAGCGCGGGACAGCTCCTACAATGAGCAGTTCTTC
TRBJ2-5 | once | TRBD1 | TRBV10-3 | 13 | CAIRRDSLETQYF | TGTGCCATCAGACGGGACAGCCTGGAGACCCAGTACTTC
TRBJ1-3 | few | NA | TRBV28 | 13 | CASSPQGGNTIYF | TGTGCCAGCAGTCCCCAGGGTGGAAACACCATATATTTT
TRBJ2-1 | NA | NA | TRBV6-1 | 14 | CASSEARGASEQFF | TGTGCCAGCAGTGAAGCCCGGGGGGCGAGTGAGCAGTTCTTC
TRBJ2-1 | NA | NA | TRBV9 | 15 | CASSVNPGETYNRFF | TGTGCCAGCAGCGTAAATCCGGGGGAGACTTACAATCGGTTCTTC
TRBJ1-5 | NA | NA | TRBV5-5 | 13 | CASSPRGNQPQHF | TGTGCCAGCAGCCCCCGGGGCAATCAGCCCCAGCATTTT
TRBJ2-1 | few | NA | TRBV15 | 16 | CATAGEAASSYNEQFF | TGTGCCACCGCCGGTGAAGCGGCAAGCTCCTACAATGAGCAGTTCTTC
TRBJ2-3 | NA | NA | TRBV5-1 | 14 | CASSLVRGSDTQYF | TGCGCCAGCAGCTTGGTCAGGGGATCAGATACGCAGTATTTT
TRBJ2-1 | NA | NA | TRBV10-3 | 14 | CAIRRLGSYNDQFF | TGTGCCATCAGGAGACTTGGATCCTACAATGATCAGTTCTTC
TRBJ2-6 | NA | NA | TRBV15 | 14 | CATREHSGANVLTF | TGTGCCACCAGGGAGCACTCTGGGGCCAACGTCCTGACTTTC
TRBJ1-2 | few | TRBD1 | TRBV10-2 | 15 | CASSDYRGRPGGYTF | TGCGCCAGCAGTGACTACAGGGGGCGCCCAGGTGGCTACACCTTC
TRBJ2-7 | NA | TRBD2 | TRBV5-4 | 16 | CASSPDGGLADYEQYF | TGTGCCAGCAGCCCGGACGGGGGACTAGCGGACTACGAGCAGTACTTC
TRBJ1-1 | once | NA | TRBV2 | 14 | CASRFEGGNTEAFF | TGTGCCAGCAGGTTCGAAGGAGGCAACACTGAAGCTTTCTTT
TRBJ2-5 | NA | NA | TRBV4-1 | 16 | CASSQERQGSLETQYF | TGCGCCAGCAGCCAAGAAAGGCAGGGAAGTTTGGAGACCCAGTACTTC
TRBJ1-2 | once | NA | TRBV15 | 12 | CATSRGQDGYTF | TGTGCCACCAGCAGAGGACAGGATGGCTACACCTTC
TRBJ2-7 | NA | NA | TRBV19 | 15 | CASSLRGAGAYEQYF | TGTGCCAGTAGTCTACGGGGGGCAGGGGCTTACGAGCAGTACTTC
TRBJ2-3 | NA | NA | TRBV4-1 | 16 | CASSQESRFITDTQYF | TGCGCCAGCAGCCAAGAGTCTAGATTTATCACAGATACGCAGTATTTT
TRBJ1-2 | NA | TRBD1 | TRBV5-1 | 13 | CASRETGGYGYTF | TGCGCCAGCAGGGAGACAGGGGGCTATGGCTACACCTTC
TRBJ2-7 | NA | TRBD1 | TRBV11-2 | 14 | CASSRGDRTYEQYF | TGTGCCAGCAGCAGGGGGGACAGGACCTACGAGCAGTACTTC
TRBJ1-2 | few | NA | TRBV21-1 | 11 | CASSITDRYTF | TGTGCCAGCAGCATCACGGACAGATACACCTTC
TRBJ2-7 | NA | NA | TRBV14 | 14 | CASSSYGQIYEQYF | TGTGCCAGCAGCTCGTATGGACAGATCTACGAGCAGTACTTC
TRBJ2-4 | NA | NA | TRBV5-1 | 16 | CASSFSQGLAKNIQYF | TGCGCCAGCAGCTTTTCCCAGGGATTAGCCAAAAACATTCAGTACTTC
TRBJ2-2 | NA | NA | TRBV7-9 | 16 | CASSLPISPRSGELFF | TGTGCCAGCAGCTTACCGATAAGCCCGAGGTCCGGGGAGCTGTTTTTT
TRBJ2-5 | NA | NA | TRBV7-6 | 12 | CASNRPGETQYF | TGTGCCAGCAATAGACCAGGAGAGACCCAGTACTTC
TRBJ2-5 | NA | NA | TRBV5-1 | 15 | CASRPGQGGQETQYF | TGCGCCAGCAGGCCAGGGCAGGGCGGACAAGAGACCCAGTACTTC
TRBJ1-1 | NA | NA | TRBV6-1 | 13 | CATGEATGTEAFF | TGTGCCACGGGGGAGGCCACGGGCACTGAAGCTTTCTTT
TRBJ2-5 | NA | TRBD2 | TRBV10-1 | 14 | CASIKASGQETQYF | TGCGCCAGCATTAAAGCTAGCGGCCAAGAGACCCAGTACTTC
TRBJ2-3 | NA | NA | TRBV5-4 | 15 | CASSTGGLSTDTQYF | TGTGCCAGCAGCACCGGCGGGCTCAGCACAGATACGCAGTATTTT
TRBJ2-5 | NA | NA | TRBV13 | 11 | CASSLRETQYF | TGTGCCAGCAGCCTCCGGGAGACCCAGTACTTC